A single sample gave rise to the 7 T cell receptor beta chains below, sequenced in a study of cytomegalovirus exposure and HLA in healthy donors. PCR involved 60 Vbeta and 13 Jbeta primers. Clones were sequenced by immunoSEQ multiplex PCR, and TCRdb holds only the in-frame ones, with some missing. Here the sample spans about 190,000 clones, roughly 86% being singletons. Specimen: PBMCs. The receptors come from a woman between 18 and 30 years old in good health and CMV-seronegative.

The V gene is TRBV7-9, the J gene TRBJ1-2, with 7 nucleotides matching TRBD1. Germline V gene lookup returns CDR1 SEHNR and CDR2 FQNEAQ (reference sequence). The CDR3 spans 16 residues. Unmatched junction bases numbered 9, after V lost 1 base and J lost 4 bases. The CDR3 is CASSLGTAGGSYGYTF. The CDR3 DNA reads as TGTGCCAGCAGCTTAGGGACAGCAGGGGGGAGCTATGGCTACACCTTC.

This chain uses TRBV11-2 with TRBJ2-1; TRBD1 matches at 8 bases. This CDR3 has 18 amino acids. Trimming cost V 0 bases and J 4 bases; bases outside gene matches: 11. In germline, CDR1 is SGHAT, CDR2 FQNNGV. The CDR3 loop reads CASSLDRWGRGQYNEQFF. The CDR3 DNA reads as TGTGCCAGCAGCTTAGATCGGTGGGGCAGGGGGCAATACAATGAGCAGTTCTTC.

The gene calls are TRBV29-1 and TRBJ1-1; D is ambiguous. CDR1 is SQVTM and CDR2 is ANQGSEA in the germline V gene. Trimming removed 4 bases at V and 0 bases at J, with 15 bases between. This CDR3 is 15 amino acids long. CDR3 residues: CSVGIWRDMNTEAFF. Here the CDR3 DNA reads TGCAGCGTTGGGATCTGGAGGGATATGAACACTGAAGCTTTCTTT.

This clone showed up just once. CDR3 in DNA: TGTGCCAGCAGCTTACTGACAGAGACCTACGAGCAGTACTTC. Translating gives CASSLLTETYEQYF. The chain uses TRBV7-2 and TRBJ2-7, with a possible D match to TRBD1 (5 bases). Trimming stripped 2 bases from V and 2 bases from J, with 10 bases between. The CDR3 length is 14 residues. Germline V gene sequence: CDR1 SGHTA, CDR2 FQGNSA.

The DNA for the CDR3 is TGCGCCAGCAGTCCTGAGGACAGGACGAACACTGAAGCTTTCTTT. It codes for CASSPEDRTNTEAFF. The chain has TRBV4-1 and TRBJ1-1, with TRBD1 matching 7 bases. From germline, CDR1 is MGHRA and CDR2 YSYEKL. CDR3 length: 15 amino acids. With V trimmed by 6 bases and J by 1 base, 8 bases remained unmatched.

The chain carries TRBV7-2 and TRBJ2-1, with unresolved D. Germline V gene sequence: CDR1 SGHTA, CDR2 FQGNSA. The CDR3 sequence is 13 residues long. Trimming cost V 6 bases and J 2 bases, with 8 bases left between them. CDR3 residues: CASRSPPYNEQFF. The CDR3 DNA follows: TGTGCCAGCAGGAGTCCCCCCTACAATGAGCAGTTCTTC.

This clone was seen more than once but under ten times. The chain is built from TRBV7-9 and TRBJ1-4; tentative D call: TRBD1 (5 bases). The V and J ends lost 6 bases and 5 bases respectively, with 16 bases between them. Germline CDR1 and CDR2: SEHNR and FQNEAQ (reference sequence). The CDR3 is 15 amino acids. The CDR3 protein is CASSGRDYSNEKLFF. The CDR3, as DNA: TGTGCCAGCAGTGGCCGGGACTACAGCAATGAAAAACTGTTTTTT.